What follows describes a single T cell receptor (beta chain). This sequence may be a read error, since a much larger clone differs from it by one base. The authors sequenced unsorted PBMC DNA on ten immunoSEQ deep assay plates. Sequencing used immunoSEQ multiplex PCR; TCRdb keeps in-frame clones, though not all of them. The data show more than 400,000 clones, roughly 80% seen once. The sample is drawn from a study of shared clonotypes between healthy human individuals. V lost 3 bases to trimming and J lost 5 bases; unmatched junction nucleotides: 3. Germline V gene data show CDR1 as SGHDN and CDR2 as FVKESK. This CDR3 spans 13 amino acids.

The source is a woman in her forties in good health. Some clones in this sample may be carry-over from other donors' samples. Sequenced: PBMCs. The chain links TRBV14 to TRBJ1-1; 7 bases agree with TRBD1. This CDR3 is CASSQYRGTEAFF. DNA of the CDR3: TGTGCCAGCAGCCAGTACAGGGGTACTGAAGCTTTCTTT.